This T cell receptor (beta chain) was retrieved from a study of cytomegalovirus exposure and HLA in healthy donors (dated by TCRdb to about 2017). Concerning the study at large: In an earlier analysis of some 610 of the donors, around 300 Gb of sequence data and some 120 million unique TCR beta sequences from 150 million to 200 million T cells were reported. Besides the first cohort of hundreds of subjects, a separate validation cohort made up of 120 different subjects was used. A later genetic analysis took genome-wide SNP genotypes for about three fifths of the 666 donors and used that subset as a discovery cohort. Across approximately 400 genotyped donors of the cohort, an average of about 250,000 unique TCR beta nucleotide sequences per donor were sequenced, and around 20% of those sequences were non-productive. The T cell repertoires of around 670 subjects were profiled by immunosequencing and related to cytomegalovirus serostatus. The study aimed to test whether cataloging public T cell receptors could reveal signatures of past pathogen exposure. The study combined high-throughput TCR immunosequencing, statistical association of individual TCRs with disease status, and machine learning to predict cytomegalovirus infection status. The number of typed donors differed by locus: roughly 620-640 for A, B, C, DRB1 and DQB1; approximately 520 for DQA1; 606 for DPA1; and some 470 for DPB1. An early release covering roughly 600 HLA-typed donors comprised 250 to 350 gigabases of sequencing data and 65 million to 100 million unique TCR sequences. Donor age, sex, ethnicity and CMV serostatus were collected together with the repertoire data. Rather than drawing on any new phenotypic data, the later analysis identified candidate immune exposures from TCR beta sequences and the way those sequences occurred across donors. Roughly 5 DR-DQ haplotypes were handled as single units for association and clustering, since linkage in the cohort was strong. In an earlier analysis of 587 of the donors, high-throughput TCR beta sequencing was used to judge whether each TCR beta V gene segment behaved as functional or pseudogenic. HLA typing covered class I and class II loci at four-digit resolution. The genetic ancestry cluster associated with self-reported Caucasian donors included about 81% of the roughly 410 genotyped donors. In a later analysis, previously published TCR beta repertoires from about 640 donors were re-analyzed and high-resolution HLA genotyping was added so that TCR occurrence patterns could be studied. Every discovery cohort repertoire had been produced on one sequencing platform.

Per the germline V gene (reference sequence), DFQATT is the CDR1 and SNEGSKA is the CDR2. Trimming removed 0 bases from V and 8 bases from J, leaving 7 bases between the germline ends. The cysteine opens and the phenylalanine closes a CDR3 of 11 amino acids. Only CDR3 DNA is held: 33 bases, read in frame from base 1. Details on this clone: The target of this receptor is not known. Within one base of it there is no much larger clone, and no base qualities were kept.

The cohort consisted of 600 to 750 healthy bone marrow donors. At the time of sampling, all cohort members were nominally healthy, though unrecorded immune exposures were likely present. The donor tested CMV seronegative and was one of the 352 seronegative cohort members. Every donor gave a peripheral blood sample, and the peripheral blood mononuclear cells from that sample were used for TCR beta sequencing. The Qiagen DNeasy Blood Extraction Kit was used to extract genomic DNA from the blood cell samples. The method behind the library was the immunoSEQ multiplex PCR assay. For the multiplex PCR, a mixture combining 60 forward primers for TCR Vbeta segments and 13 reverse primers for TCR Jbeta segments was used. A multiplex PCR assay on genomic DNA amplified the CDR3 region of rearranged TCR beta genes. On the Illumina HiSeq System, the amplified TCR beta libraries were sequenced as 87-base-pair reads. In the source study's methods: A later analysis tallied roughly 78 million unique TCR beta chains across the 640 or so repertoires, and about 12 million of those chains were shared by two or more donors. Raw reads were error-corrected and collapsed into unique sequences by a nearest-neighbor algorithm in which closely related sequences were merged to remove PCR and sequencing errors. V, D and J gene segments were assigned by aligning CDR3 sequences to IMGT reference sequences. Each retained sequence needed at least a six-nucleotide match to both a V gene segment and a J gene segment. A rearrangement was called productive if the CDR3 had no stop codons and remained in frame with V and J, and every other rearrangement was called non-productive. Following IMGT convention, CDR3 was defined as the stretch from the second conserved V-encoded cysteine up to the conserved J-encoded phenylalanine. In an earlier analysis of around 600 of the donors, sequences lacking an unambiguous match to a single V gene segment were excluded. An earlier analysis of a few hundred of the donors classified V segments as functional when productive rearrangements were above 56.7% and as segregating when the standard deviation between donors was above 5%. A statistical classification framework was developed to diagnose cytomegalovirus status using the catalog of TCR beta chain sequences. V and J gene assignment, in a later analysis, came from comparing TCR nucleotide sequences with IMGT/GENE-DB human TR gene sequences. A later analysis assigned CDR3 sequences and most-parsimonious VDJ recombination scenarios with the TCRdist pipeline. In a later analysis, each TCR beta chain was defined by its CDR3 amino acid sequence together with its V-gene family, and reads lacking a unique V-gene family were excluded. A later analysis removed roughly 590 highly shared, low-generation-probability nucleotide sequences to deal with suspected cross-contamination and a sequencing artifact. For each public chain, a later analysis derived a clonal expansion index from normalized ranks of inferred template counts within each repertoire. Generation probabilities in a later analysis came from a VDJ recombination model fitted to out-of-frame rearrangements, and those results were checked against IGoR. In a later analysis, hypergeometric tests were used to score TCR-TCR, TCR-HLA and TCR-CMV co-occurrence, with a repertoire-size bias correction applied to TCR pairs. In a later analysis, false discovery rates were estimated by permuting HLA or CMV assignments 20 times. In a later analysis, co-occurring TCRs were grouped with DBSCAN, and TCRdist sequence similarity was added when clustering was performed within HLA-allele-positive subsets. Repertoires with fewer than 30,000 or more than 120,000 public chains were left out of co-occurrence clustering, as were five repertoires with anomalous nucleotide sharing. The immuneACCESS repertoire file appears here via TCRdb, limited to in-frame rearrangements. These files lack a portion of the clones; in checked studies, under half of the deficit traces to unresolved V genes, and the cause of the others is not known. V, J and clone size reflect that table, while D and trimming were determined from the DNA. The table for this sample lists approximately 150,000 clones; 78% of them were counted only once. Clones ranked in the top ten supply approximately 1.6% of the sample.

Study-level results and caveats: At a false discovery rate of 0.05, a later analysis linked 15,000 to 20,000 TCR beta sequences to specific HLA alleles. A further reported finding was that TCR beta sequences accurately predicted the HLA-A and HLA-B alleles for most subjects in the first cohort. The classifier was reported to diagnose cytomegalovirus status with high specificity and sensitivity in both the original and validation cohorts. The earlier analysis of nearly 600 of the donors excluded roughly 17 rarely observed V segments, including chromosome 9 orphons, because counts were too low. The presence/absence analyses assumed that sequencing depth was roughly uniform across donors, and that assumption may not be true. Because HLA typing was unavailable for some donors at each locus, only the typed subset was used in association tests. According to the authors, the approach could potentially be generalized to other disease states and immunological phenotypes. In a later analysis, most CMV-associated TCR beta chains were found to appear HLA-restricted, with HLA associations seemingly driven largely by CMV exposure. A cluster of highly shared sequence variants was judged likely to represent a technical artifact of the sequencing pipeline. CMV serostatus was the only immune exposure information available for the cohort. Assigning TCR associations to individual alleles was difficult when HLA alleles, especially DR and DQ, strongly co-occurred. Compared with the roughly 700-donor mean, donors in an Asian-associated ancestry cluster had fewer N-insertions in productive TCRs, according to a later genetic analysis. Compared with equally common non-associated chains, HLA-associated TCR beta chains in a later analysis were more clonally expanded and had lower generation probabilities. Some IMGT-functional V segments, including TRBV6-2 and TRBV6-3, could not be distinguished by the 87-base-pair reads and were therefore excluded. In this cohort, only TCR beta chains were sequenced, and detectable features were limited by the absence of alpha or paired-chain data. In a later analysis, the rate of TCR association differed among HLA loci, with DRB1 alleles having the most associated TCRs and HLA-C alleles having the fewest. In an earlier analysis of about 540 of the donors, most TCR beta V segments were observed in productive rearrangements about 87% or about 30% of the time, broadly matching IMGT annotations. A later genetic analysis associated a missense DCLRE1C variant with V-gene and J-gene trimming of TCR beta chains, and an independent cohort replicated the association. Several of the top co-occurrence clusters appeared to be linked to parvovirus B19, influenza, CMV and Epstein-Barr virus, according to a later analysis. Linkage disequilibrium might explain the correlated functional status among segregating V segments, but an unknown experimental factor could not be ruled out. Most TCR sequences were observed very rarely across donors, whereas some public TCRs were present in many individuals. The study listed approximately 150 TCR beta chains as associated with cytomegalovirus. In vitro tests confirmed that a few of the cytomegalovirus-associated TCR beta chains recognize cytomegalovirus antigens.

The V gene is TRBV20-1 and the J gene is TRBJ1-1; a tentative D match to TRBD1 spans 6 bases. The sequence was collected from a woman between 18 and 30 years old in good health and CMV-seronegative. Sequenced material: PBMCs. The CDR3 loop reads CSARDRGEAFF. The nucleotide sequence reads as follows: TGCAGTGCTAGAGACAGGGGAGAAGCTTTCTTT.